The 10 T cell receptor beta chains below were found in one sample sequenced in a study of T cell responses to AZD1222 COVID-19 vaccine. Libraries were prepared by immunoSEQ multiplex PCR; TCRdb keeps only in-frame clonotypes and omits some of them. The data hold 50,000 to 65,000 clones, with around 81% observed a single time. The starting material was peripheral blood, obtained 28 days after the second AZD1222 dose. The receptors were gathered from an adult who received the AZD1222 COVID-19 vaccine.

This chain links TRBV6-5 with TRBJ2-7; D is perhaps TRBD1 or TRBD2 (5 bases each). The CDR3 runs to 16 residues. V shed 0 bases and J shed 0 bases, with 12 bases lying between them. In germline, CDR1 is MNHEY, CDR2 SVGAGI. The CDR3 spells CASSYSRVQASYEQYF. DNA of the CDR3: TGTGCCAGCAGTTACTCGCGGGTACAGGCCTCCTACGAGCAGTACTTC.

The chain joins TRBV7-8 to TRBJ2-1; 10 nucleotides line up with TRBD2. Germline lookup yields CDR1 SGHVS and CDR2 FQNEAQ. J was trimmed by 4 bases and V by 0 bases; bases with no gene match: 3. CDR3 length: 16 amino acids. The CDR3 DNA sequence: TGTGCCAGCAGCTTAGCGGGGACTAGCGTTTACAATGAGCAGTTCTTC. This sequence encodes CASSLAGTSVYNEQFF.

J is TRBJ2-5 and V is TRBV5-4; D may match TRBD1 or TRBD2 (5 bases each). V dropped 0 bases and J dropped 5 bases, with 11 bases sitting between them. Germline CDR1 SGHNT, CDR2 YYREEE (reference sequence). The CDR3 is 14 amino acids. The CDR3 DNA is TGTGCCAGCAGCTTGGGGCCCGGGGACGAGACCCAGTACTTC. The encoded protein is CASSLGPGDETQYF. Variable domain in full (rest from reference TRBV5-4 and TRBJ2-5): ETGVTQSPTHLIKTRGQQVTLRCSSQSGHNTVSWYQQALGQGPQFIFQYYREEENGRGNFPPRFSGLQFPNYSSELNVNALELDDSALYLCASSLGPGDETQYFGPGTRLLVL.

The J gene is TRBJ1-4, the V gene TRBV2; 10 bases map to TRBD1. The CDR3 is 17 residues long. Germline V lookup: CDR1 SNHLY, CDR2 FYNNEI. V gave up 8 bases and J gave up 1 base; unmatched junction bases: 10. The CDR3 region is CASSGTGAFLTNEKLFF. CDR3 nucleotides: TGTGCCAGCTCCGGGACAGGGGCCTTTTTAACTAATGAAAAACTGTTTTTT.

The genes are TRBV27 and TRBJ2-1, with 7 bases matching TRBD1. CDR3 length equals 15 residues. Trimming took 2 bases from V and 0 from J; bases not matched to a gene: 1. Germline V gives CDR1 MNHEY, CDR2 SMNVEV (reference sequence). Here the CDR3 reads CASSLDRDSYNEQFF. CDR3 coding DNA: TGTGCCAGCAGTTTAGACAGGGACTCCTACAATGAGCAGTTCTTC.

The sample holds one count of this clone. This CDR3 is also generated by other DNA sequences in the sample. The chain combines TRBV6-2 or TRBV6-3 with TRBJ1-1, with D unclear. The CDR3 contains 15 residues. From germline, CDR1 is MNHEY and CDR2 SVGEGT. Between the trimmed V and J ends, which lost 2 bases and 8 bases, there was a span of 18 bases. DNA for the CDR3: TGTGCCAGCAGTTACCTCTCAGGTGCCCCTTCCGAAGCTTTCTTT. Encoded protein: CASSYLSGAPSEAFF.

The rearrangement uses TRBV4-3 and TRBJ2-2; 12 bases are a match to TRBD2. The germline gives CDR1 LGHNA, CDR2 YSLEER. The CDR3 is made up of 19 amino acids. V was clipped by 2 bases and J by 6 bases; unmatched bases: 13. CDR3: CASSQRWLTSGREAGELFF. The CDR3 coding sequence is TGCGCCAGCAGCCAACGCTGGTTGACTAGCGGGAGAGAGGCCGGGGAGCTGTTTTTT.

The rearrangement uses TRBV19 and TRBJ2-7, with 10 bases lining up with TRBD1. The CDR3 is 15 residues long. Germline lookup yields CDR1 LNHDA and CDR2 SQIVND (reference sequence). V gave up 5 bases and J gave up 3 bases; unmatched junction bases: 7. The CDR3 DNA is TGTGCCAGTAGTCCCTCCGGGACAGGGGTCTACGAGCAGTACTTC. Translation: CASSPSGTGVYEQYF.

The chain combines TRBV2 with TRBJ2-3, with D maybe TRBD2 (5 bases). The germline V gene has CDR1 SNHLY and CDR2 FYNNEI. V lost 0 bases and J lost 2, with 9 bases in between. CDR3 length: 15 residues. The CDR3 region has the DNA TGTGCCAGCAGTGAAGCGGGAGCCACCACAGATACGCAGTATTTT. Encoded protein: CASSEAGATTDTQYF.

This chain uses TRBV7-3 with TRBJ2-1; D uncertain. The ends were cut back, 4 bases at V and 0 bases at J, with 7 bases in the middle. There are 14 residues in the CDR3. Germline-derived CDR1 and CDR2 are SGHTA and FQGTGA. DNA for the CDR3: TGTGCCAGCAGCTCCGCATACTCCTACAATGAGCAGTTCTTC. Translated: CASSSAYSYNEQFF.